Sequencing of this T cell receptor beta chain was carried out in a study of CD8+ T cells in alopecia areata (dated by TCRdb to the late 2010s). Regarding the study in general: Treated patients were enrolled in an open-label pilot trial of oral tofacitinib at 5 to 10 mg twice daily for moderate-to-severe alopecia areata. Patients stayed on tofacitinib for 6 to 18 months and then had 6 months of follow-up off drug so that delayed response and recurrence could be assessed. Disease severity in treated patients was measured with the SALT score, which quantifies the percentage of affected scalp surface area. In both human patients and the C3H/HeJ mouse model, the study applied high-throughput TCRbeta sequencing to look at T cell clonal expansion in alopecia areata. Human TCRbeta sequencing covered scalp tissue and sorted CD4+ and CD8+ peripheral blood T cells from patchy and totalis/universalis alopecia areata patients and healthy controls. Tofacitinib-treated patients had biopsies at baseline and at 4 and 24 weeks of treatment, with a later scalp biopsy in several patients. Scalp clonality was compared across normal scalp (n=4), patchy alopecia areata scalp (n=8), and alopecia totalis/universalis scalp (n=8). RNA was extracted with the PAXgene miRNA kit for fixed scalp, the miRNeasy kit for PBMCs, and the RNeasy kit for mouse skin. Amplification of TCRbeta CDR3 regions was done by immunoSEQ multiplex PCR using 35 Vbeta forward primers and 13 Jbeta reverse primers. The paper's findings and limits, for the study overall: Scalp TCR repertoire analysis is complicated because resident alphabeta T cells in normal human skin are also sequenced, whereas mouse skin is dominated by gammadelta T cells. Compared with normal scalp, lesional scalp, particularly in alopecia totalis/universalis, had higher clonality and more expanded CD8+ clones, which suggests antigenic drive. Tofacitinib significantly decreased scalp clonality and the number of expanded CD8+ clones among the top 100 scalp clones. Shared TCR sequences between patients were less evident than in mice, which may be partly attributable to HLA diversity in the patient population. Because the treated cohort was small and had just a single nonresponder, larger studies are needed to establish links between baseline CD8+ expansion and response. During tofacitinib treatment, many expanded lesional clones remained in scalp and blood, and this persistence may partly explain relapse after treatment is stopped.

Per the publication, the time point label means: around 26 weeks on oral tofacitinib. Read against the paper, the sample's treatment or condition label means: oral pan-JAK inhibitor, 5-10 mg twice daily. Lesional scalp punch biopsies and peripheral blood were obtained from alopecia areata patients. PBMCs were isolated by density centrifugation and stained for CD3, CD4 and CD8, and CD4+ and CD8+ T cells were sorted on a FACSAria. The library came from the immunoSEQ multiplex PCR assay. For TCR sequencing, RNA was extracted from every sample and reverse transcribed into cDNA to serve as template. First-strand cDNA was synthesized using SuperScript III with a 2:1 mix of oligo-dT and random hexamers. Amplification bias was assessed with a synthetic immune receptor repertoire, and residual bias was removed computationally. The authors' analysis ran thus. Raw reads were preprocessed to remove errors, and CDR3 was defined by IMGT conventions from the conserved cysteine to phenylalanine. Clonality was calculated as 1 minus Shannon entropy normalized by log2 of the number of productive unique TCRs. CD4 or CD8 identity of scalp clones was inferred by cross-referencing scalp TCRbeta sequences with sorted blood CD4 and CD8 repertoires. The clones in this table, taken by TCRdb from immuneACCESS, are in-frame only. Not every clone is retained; where verified, under half of the shortfall comes from an unresolved V gene, and the cause of the rest is unknown. V and J calls and clone size are copied from that table; D and trimming were computed from the DNA. Across this sample there are approximately 150,000 clones, with less than 80% seen only once. The ten largest clonotypes hold 12% to 15% of the sample.

The CDR3 numbers 14 residues from cysteine through phenylalanine. Solely the CDR3 DNA is kept, with 42 bases framed from the first base. Per the germline V gene, SQVTM is the CDR1 and ANQGSEA is the CDR2. V and J lose 4 bases and 1 base, and a span of 10 bases separates them. This clone appeared a few times. Which antigen it targets is not known. No clone much larger than this one lies a single base away; base qualities are absent. Here the sequenced sample was CD4+ T cells sorted from blood, taken at week 24, from a patient treated with tofacitinib. This sequence was found in a human donor with alopecia areata. The sequence is built from TRBV29-1 and TRBJ2-2, with TRBD1 as a weak D call on 5 bases. In nucleotides, the sequence is TGCAGCGTTGGCGCTAGGGGGAACACCGGGGAGCTGTTTTTT. It specifies CSVGARGNTGELFF.